This TCR beta chain was identified in a study of blood T cell repertoires in COVID-19. Background on the study: Samples of COVID-19 (acute and convalescent) were obtained from the United States, Italy and Spain. PBMCs, B-cell-depleted T cells, or T cells provided the cDNA or gDNA that made up the material.

As originally analysed: Reference gene primers were amplified, and this amplification served to estimate nucleated cell counts. Measured with immunoSEQ multiplex PCR; TCRdb has only the in-frame clones, and not every one. V and J calls and clone size are those listed in that table; D and trimming were worked out from the DNA. Counted here are about 400,000 clones, around 90% occurring once; the ten biggest clones make up approximately 2.1%. CDR1 is MNHNY, CDR2 SVGAGI, per germline (reference sequence). The CDR3 is 15 residues long. Trimming took off 6 bases at V and 7 bases at J, with 16 bases between the two ends. Participants were aged about 18 to 100 years from 20 to 30 US areas.

Source material: PBMCs or T cells enriched from blood (not recorded which). The gene calls are TRBV6-6 and TRBJ1-6, with a tentative D call TRBD1 (6 bases). This sequence was found in a middle-aged woman with acute COVID-19. CDR3 amino acids: CASRTHRVGNSPLHF. The DNA for the CDR3 is TGTGCCAGCAGAACCCACAGGGTAGGGAATTCACCCCTCCACTTT.